A single T cell receptor beta chain is shown here with its context. Its antigen is still unknown. No clone much larger than this one lies a single base away; base qualities are absent. The CDR3 contains 13 residues, cysteine and phenylalanine counted. Of all the DNA, just the CDR3 is kept, 39 bases in frame from base 1. Trimming leaves V shorter by 7 bases and J shorter by 3 bases, with the junction holding 5 bases beyond the gene matches. CDR1 and CDR2 (MDHEN, SYDVKM) derive from the germline V gene. A single peripheral blood draw of approximately 0.11 L on average was collected from each donor into heparinised tubes. A BD FACSAria II was used to sort naive, central memory, regulatory and stem cell-like memory CD4+ T cells with a panel that included CD45RO, CCR7, CD25, CD127, CD95 and CD27. Purity was above 95% for every sorted population. PBMCs were separated immediately by Lymphoprep density gradient centrifugation and were stained directly, without being cultured. So that batch effects would be minimized, each experiment stained and sorted samples in pairs, pairing one healthy donor with one patient.

The entire isolated RNA was reverse transcribed using the High Capacity cDNA Reverse Transcription Kit, and thus expressed TCRB transcripts were sequenced. Deep immunoSEQ sequencing was performed on naive, central memory and regulatory T cell samples, with an average of about 4 million total reads per sample. After sorted cells were lysed in RLT buffer, RNA was extracted with DNase-treated RNeasy Micro or Mini kits, with the choice depending on cell number. To prevent cross-contamination, every cell subset was processed on its own, while patient and healthy donor samples were processed together. TCRB sequences were amplified from cDNA with the immunoSEQ multiplex PCR, producing 87-bp fragments spanning the CDR3 region. The amplicons were sequenced using the Illumina HiSeq platform. In the paper's pipeline: PCR bias was corrected computationally using synthetic template baselines, and reads within Hamming distance 2 were collapsed, with unmergeable singletons discarded. Reads were aligned against IMGT so that V, D and J genes, CDR3 length and insertions or deletions at six rearrangement sites could be assigned. Clonotype counts were normalized to sorted cell number within each subset before computing true diversity and Gini coefficients with the tcR R package. The overlap coefficient, calculated on TCRB nucleotide sequences, was used to quantify repertoire sharing. Out-of-frame TCRB sequences from naive cells were analyzed as a proxy for the pre-selection repertoire. The source is immuneACCESS, and TCRdb retained only in-frame sequences with V and J called. Part of the clones is not carried over; for the studies checked, unresolved V genes explain less than half of this, and the remainder is unexplained. That table is the source of V, J and clone size, and D and trimming were worked out from the DNA. This sample holds around 310,000 clones; approximately 13% were observed only once. The ten biggest clones cover about 0.016% of the sample.

The source of the sample is a study of beta chain features in type 1 diabetes (dated by TCRdb to between 2017 and 2018). With respect to the entire study: Patients and healthy donors did not differ in mean age, gender distribution, total cell number or subset yield. A total of 85 million to 140 million sorted cells were examined across all samples, and the number of cells per subset was strongly correlated with RNA yield. In the study, TCRB repertoires of sorted circulating CD4+ T cell subsets from recently diagnosed type 1 diabetes patients were compared with those of matched healthy donors. Naive and central memory subsets were obtained from all 30 or so donors, but regulatory and stem cell-like memory subsets were isolated from only 8 patients and about 8 healthy donors. Beyond this particular receptor, the publication reports: Because the HLA sub-analyses included only small numbers of individuals, any influence of HLA type on TCRB rearrangement was left unresolved. Shorter templates might be favored by PCR, yet because patient and control samples were amplified and corrected together, any such skew would affect both groups equally. Because cDNA was sequenced instead of genomic DNA, highly expressing activated cells could be over-represented, though the groups showed no difference in activation or CD3 levels. A moderate but significant shortening of TCRB CDR3 length was observed in type 1 diabetes patients in all four CD4+ subsets. The naive, central memory and regulatory TCRB repertoires appeared to resemble one another more closely among patients than among healthy donors. At VDJ recombination sites, type 1 diabetes patients had fewer insertions and more deleted nucleotides, which implies abnormalities in thymic rearrangement.

This chain joins TRBV28 to TRBJ2-7, and 8 bases in between align with TRBD1. The TCR was taken from a woman aged 18-29 years with type 1 diabetes. Sequencing was performed on naive CD4+ T cells from blood. The cell subset or site label here, explained by the study, means: true naive CD4+ T cells. The nucleotide sequence is given as TGTGCCAGCACCTCAGGGGGCGTCTACGAGCAGTACTTC. Translated, this gives CASTSGGVYEQYF.